This T cell receptor beta chain appears in the sequencing data of a study of identical twins. In this sample, this clonotype turned up a few times. Germline CDR1 is DFQATT and CDR2 is SNEGSKA (reference sequence). The CDR3 length is 14 residues. The V end was cut by 1 base, the J end by 5 bases, with 12 bases between. TCRdb re-derived calls from the 5' RACE reads in MiXCR, one entry per CDR3 protein. The repertoire holds just under 550,000 distinct CDR3 sequences, with roughly 15% as singletons. This same sample was also taken into another study, of yellow fever vaccine responses in identical twins.

Sequencing was done on a sample of CD4+ T cells sorted from blood. The chain links TRBV20-1 to TRBJ2-1, with D hard to call. The clonotype was recovered from a woman between 18 and 29 years old in good health. The CDR3 nucleotides are TGCAGTGCTAGAGTAATTAAGGGCCACAATGAGCAGTTCTTC. Translated: CSARVIKGHNEQFF.